A single sample is the source of the 16 T cell receptor beta chains below, sequenced in a study of control samples from healthy donors and cancer patients. The protocol was immunoSEQ multiplex PCR, while the TCRdb copy is restricted to in-frame clones and leaves out a portion. The sample has roughly 150,000 clones, approximately 90% seen once. Specimen: blood. These receptors were obtained from a woman in her 30s in good health.

CDR3 sequence: CASSLGVSAGSSTDTQYF. In nucleotides, the CDR3 is TGTGCCAGCAGTCTTGGGGTTTCGGCGGGTTCTAGCACAGATACGCAGTATTTT. The chain couples TRBV28 to TRBJ2-3; perhaps TRBD2 as D (5 bases). The CDR3 consists of 18 residues. The germline gives CDR1 MDHEN, CDR2 SYDVKM. The germline V and J ends were trimmed by 5 bases and 0 bases, with 21 bases remaining between them.

The V and J genes are TRBV7-9 and TRBJ2-2, with D possibly matching TRBD2 (5 bases). Trimming took 5 bases from V and 6 from J, leaving 10 bases between them. The CDR3 length is 13 residues. Germline CDR1 is SEHNR and CDR2 is FQNEAQ (reference sequence). The CDR3 nucleotides read TGTGCCAGCAGCCCCGTCGGGGCCGGGGAGCTGTTTTTT. Translation: CASSPVGAGELFF.

This clone was detected only once. The gene calls are TRBV4-1 and TRBJ2-3, with D possibly matching TRBD1 (8 bases). Trimming took 1 base from V and 5 from J, leaving 13 bases between them. From germline, CDR1 is MGHRA and CDR2 YSYEKL. This CDR3 contains 15 residues. The CDR3 coding sequence is TGCGCCAGCAGCCAAGTGGACAGGGAGGGAGATACGCAGTATTTT. It is translated as CASSQVDREGDTQYF.

This rearrangement joins TRBV19 to TRBJ1-5; the D is unclear. V was cut by 6 bases and J by 7 bases, with 16 bases left in between. Germline V CDR1 and CDR2: LNHDA, SQIVND (reference sequence). This CDR3 spans 14 amino acids. CDR3 nucleotide sequence: TGTGCCAGTAGGAGGGTGGGTTCCGGACAGCCCCAGCATTTT. The encoded protein is CASRRVGSGQPQHF.

V and J are TRBV5-6 and TRBJ1-6; the D gene is possibly TRBD1 (6 bases). The CDR3 contains 15 residues. Per the germline V gene, CDR1 is SGHDT and CDR2 is YYEEEE. V lost 4 bases, J lost 9 bases, and 17 bases lay in between. CDR3 protein: CASSRGQRGFSPLHF. CDR3 nucleotide sequence: TGTGCCAGCAGCCGAGGACAGAGGGGCTTTTCACCCCTCCACTTT. Full variable domain (remainder filled in from reference TRBV5-6 and TRBJ1-6): DAGVTQSPTHLIKTRGQQVTLRCSPKSGHDTVSWYQQALGQGPQFIFQYYEEEERQRGNFPDRFSGHQFPNYSSELNVNALLLGDSALYLCASSRGQRGFSPLHFGNGTRLTVT.

This chain connects TRBV12-3 or TRBV12-4 to TRBJ1-4; 7 nucleotides agree with TRBD1. The CDR3 runs to 13 residues. Trimming took 6 bases from V and 8 from J; bases not matched to a gene: 6. The CDR3 loop is CASRWTGDEKLFF. The CDR3 DNA reads TGTGCCAGCAGGTGGACAGGTGACGAAAAACTGTTTTTT.

The chain combines TRBV30 with TRBJ2-5; D possibly corresponds to TRBD1 (5 bases). Looked up from germline, CDR1 is GTSNPN and CDR2 is SVGIG (reference sequence). V was clipped by 0 bases and J by 6 bases, with 14 bases between them. The CDR3 length is 14 residues. The CDR3 reads CAWSVGDGVQTQYF. The CDR3 region has the DNA TGTGCCTGGAGTGTAGGGGATGGAGTACAGACCCAGTACTTC.

This clone was found once. The CDR3 DNA reads as TGTGCCAGCAGTTTCGGGGGCAGGGATGAAAAACTGTTTTTT. Translation gives CASSFGGRDEKLFF. The chain recombines TRBV28 with TRBJ1-4, with a tentative D call TRBD1 (6 bases). The germline V gene encodes CDR1 MDHEN and CDR2 SYDVKM. Trimming shortened V by 3 bases and J by 6 bases, and 11 bases separated the two germline ends. This CDR3 comprises 14 residues.

J is TRBJ2-7 and V is TRBV19; 8 bases agree with TRBD2. The CDR3 sequence is 14 residues long. V trimming: 6 bases; J trimming: 2 bases; junction bases outside the gene matches: 6. CDR1 and CDR2 (germline): LNHDA, SQIVND (reference sequence). The CDR3 sequence is CASSRLASAYEQYF. The CDR3 nucleotides are TGTGCCAGTAGCCGACTAGCGAGCGCCTACGAGCAGTACTTC. The full variable domain, with the rest looked up from reference TRBV19 and TRBJ2-7, is DGGITQSPKYLFRKEGQNVTLSCEQNLNHDAMYWYRQDPGQGLRLIYYSQIVNDFQKGDIAEGYSVSREKKESFPLTVTSAQKNPTAFYLCASSRLASAYEQYFGPGTRLTVT.

The chain combines TRBV4-2 with TRBJ2-2; no clear D gene. Trimming removed 1 base from V and 4 bases from J, with 10 bases in between. Germline CDR1 reads LGHNA; CDR2 reads YNFKEQ. The CDR3 is 15 amino acids. The CDR3 spells CASSQVPDFTGELFF. The CDR3 nucleotides read TGTGCCAGCAGCCAAGTACCAGATTTCACCGGGGAGCTGTTTTTT.

The chain recombines TRBV2 with TRBJ2-7, with D possibly being TRBD2 (5 bases). Germline-derived CDR1 and CDR2 are SNHLY and FYNNEI. Deletions cut 3 bases from V and 0 bases from J, with 9 bases between. The CDR3 runs to 14 residues. Here the CDR3 reads CASSDEGSSYEQYF. CDR3 bases: TGTGCCAGCAGTGACGAGGGCAGCTCCTACGAGCAGTACTTC.

The chain couples TRBV10-3 to TRBJ2-1; TRBD2 agrees at 14 bases. CDR1 ENHRY and CDR2 SYGVKD come from the germline V gene. This CDR3 comprises 20 residues. After removal of 1 base from V and 0 bases from J, the junction contained 8 bases not matched to a gene. CDR3: CAISELPGLAGASSYNEQFF. CDR3 nucleotides: TGTGCCATCAGTGAGTTGCCGGGACTAGCGGGAGCCTCCTCCTACAATGAGCAGTTCTTC.

The chain couples TRBV7-3 to TRBJ2-6, with a tentative D call TRBD1 (6 bases). The CDR3 is made up of 15 amino acids. The germline V gene encodes CDR1 SGHTA and CDR2 FQGTGA. Trimming left V 5 bases short and J 4 bases short, with 12 bases between. CDR3 nucleotide sequence: TGTGCCAGCAGCGTGGGGGCAGGAGGGGCCAACGTCCTGACTTTC. This gives the protein CASSVGAGGANVLTF.

The sample holds one count of this clone. The V gene is TRBV2, the J gene TRBJ2-7; D perhaps matches TRBD2 (6 bases). Germline loops: CDR1 SNHLY, CDR2 FYNNEI. The CDR3 has 14 residues. V dropped 4 bases and J dropped 0 bases, with 10 bases sitting between them. CDR3 coding DNA: TGTGCCAGCAGTGTGGACGGGAGCTCCTACGAGCAGTACTTC. The encoded protein is CASSVDGSSYEQYF.

On this clone itself: Additional DNA sequences in this sample encode the identical CDR3. The V call is TRBV4-1, the J call TRBJ1-5; unclear D gene. V lost 0 bases and J 3 bases, leaving 9 bases between the germline ends. Per the germline V gene, CDR1 is MGHRA and CDR2 is YSYEKL. The CDR3 runs to 15 residues. CDR3 nucleotide sequence: TGCGCCAGCAGCCAAGATATGGGATCCAATCAGCCCCAGCATTTT. This sequence encodes CASSQDMGSNQPQHF.

CDR3 nucleotides: TGTGCCAGCAGCCCGGACAACTCCTACGAGCAGTACTTC. Its protein is CASSPDNSYEQYF. V is TRBV3-1 (or the pseudogene TRBV3-2) and J is TRBJ2-7; TRBD1 might be the D (5 bases). Germline CDR1 and CDR2: LGHDT and YNNKEL (reference sequence). V was clipped by 4 bases and J by 0 bases, with 7 bases between them. The CDR3 consists of 13 residues.